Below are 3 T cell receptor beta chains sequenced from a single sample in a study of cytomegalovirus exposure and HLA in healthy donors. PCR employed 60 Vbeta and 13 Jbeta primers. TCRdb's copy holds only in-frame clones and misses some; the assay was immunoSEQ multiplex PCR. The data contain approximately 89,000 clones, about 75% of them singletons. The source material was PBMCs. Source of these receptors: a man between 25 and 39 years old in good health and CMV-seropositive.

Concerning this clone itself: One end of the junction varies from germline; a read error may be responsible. In DNA, the CDR3 is TGTTCCAGCAGCTTAGGGGACAGGGGGCAGGATGAAAAACTGTTTTTT. Protein product: CSSSLGDRGQDEKLFF. This chain links TRBV7-9 with TRBJ1-4, with TRBD1 matching over 12 bases. The CDR3 consists of 16 residues. Germline V gene lookup returns CDR1 SEHNR and CDR2 FQNEAQ (reference sequence).

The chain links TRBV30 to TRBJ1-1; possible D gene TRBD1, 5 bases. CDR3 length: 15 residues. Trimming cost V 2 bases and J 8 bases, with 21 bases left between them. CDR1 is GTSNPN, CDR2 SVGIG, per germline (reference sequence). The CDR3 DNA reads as TGTGCCTGGAGTAAAAGGGGCGGAGGGCGTACGGAAGCTTTCTTT. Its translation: CAWSKRGGGRTEAFF.

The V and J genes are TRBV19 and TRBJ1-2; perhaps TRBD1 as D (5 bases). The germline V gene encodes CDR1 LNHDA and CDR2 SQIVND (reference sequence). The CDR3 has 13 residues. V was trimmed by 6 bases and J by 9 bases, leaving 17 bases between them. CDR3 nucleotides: TGTGCCAGTAGGCGCTCGGACACATGGAGCTACACCTTC. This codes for CASRRSDTWSYTF.